The clone carrying this TCR beta chain was seen many times. Antigen: not known. Amplification of the TCR beta CDR3 regions used RNA transcripts (as template). HTBI-primed RT-PCR formed the first round, and a multiplex PCR formed the second. TCRdb passed the multiplex PCR reads through MiXCR, listing each CDR3 protein once. The sample includes some 1.1 million distinct CDR3 sequences, about 40% of them seen just once. CDR3 length equals 16 residues. CDR1 KGHDR and CDR2 SFDVKD come from the germline V gene. V shed 2 bases and J shed 2 bases, with 15 bases lying between them. This specimen belongs to a study of Graves' ophthalmopathy and Graves' hyperthyroidism. Clinicians diagnosed using symptoms, serum thyroxine, TRAb, thyroid ultrasound and orbital computed tomography. Broader study findings: In separating ophthalmopathy from stable hyperthyroidism, a 13-signature model achieved about 91% sensitivity and 75% to 84% specificity.

Sequenced material: peripheral blood or thyroid tissue (not recorded which). This sequence was found in an adult man with Graves' hyperthyroidism. This chain connects TRBV24-1 to TRBJ2-7; D might be TRBD1 (6 bases). CDR3 DNA sequence: TGTGCCACCAGTGATTCCCGCCGGGACAACCCCTACGAGCAGTACTTC. Translating gives CATSDSRRDNPYEQYF.